This is a list of T cell receptor beta chains from one sample in a study of PD-1 blockade in classical Hodgkin lymphoma. Only in-frame clones appear in the TCRdb table, and some are missing; sequencing was by immunoSEQ multiplex PCR. Here the sample spans tens of thousands of clones, 70% to 85% being singletons. This material consisted of peripheral blood mononuclear cells (PBMCs), taken before the second cycle of nivolumab. These receptors were obtained from a human donor with classical Hodgkin lymphoma. Each CDR3 is given with its conserved first and last residue. The D gene is left open where the match is weak. Only part of the rows carry a size: once, few, many, or a class if the clone is expanded.

D gene	V gene	J gene	clone size	CDR3 DNA	CDR3 protein
-	TRBV11-2	TRBJ1-4	few	TGTGCCAGCAGCCGGTCCAGGTTAGCAACTAATGAAAAACTGTTTTTT	CASSRSRLATNEKLFF
-	TRBV19	TRBJ2-2	-	TGTGCCAGTAGTCCGGGGCTAGTGTATCCCGGGGAGCTGTTTTTT	CASSPGLVYPGELFF
-	TRBV28	TRBJ1-2	-	TGTGCCAGCACTCGGGACATTACAGGGTACACCTTC	CASTRDITGYTF
TRBD2	TRBV5-5	TRBJ2-5	-	TGTGCCAGCAGCTTGTTAGTGGGACTAGCGGAAGAGACCCAGTACTTC	CASSLLVGLAEETQYF
-	TRBV18	TRBJ1-2	few	TGTGCCAGCTCACCATGGCAGGGAAATGGCTACACCTTC	CASSPWQGNGYTF
-	TRBV20-1	TRBJ2-7	-	TGCAGTGCTTTTAACTACGAGCAGTACTTC	CSAFNYEQYF
TRBD1	TRBV7-9	TRBJ1-1	-	TGTGCCAGCAGCCTGCCGGACAGGGGGCTAACTGAAGCTTTCTTT	CASSLPDRGLTEAFF
-	TRBV19	TRBJ2-5	-	TGTGCCAGTAGTATCGTAACAGGCTACCAAGAGACCCAGTACTTC	CASSIVTGYQETQYF
-	TRBV7-2	TRBJ1-4	-	TGTGCCAGCAGCTTAGCCAGGGTTAATGAAAAACTGTTTTTT	CASSLARVNEKLFF
-	TRBV18	TRBJ2-7	-	TGTGCCAGCTCAAGGGGACAATATTCCTACGAGCAGTACTTC	CASSRGQYSYEQYF
-	TRBV4-3	TRBJ1-5	-	TGCGCCAGCAGCCAAGAAGGGGCCGAGCCATGGCAGCCCCAGCATTTT	CASSQEGAEPWQPQHF
-	TRBV5-6	TRBJ2-2	-	TGTGCCAGCTCAGACAGAACCGGGGAGCTGTTTTTT	CASSDRTGELFF
-	TRBV18	TRBJ2-7	-	TGTGCCAGCTCACCAAAGGGGGACGGCCCCTACGAGCAGTACTTC	CASSPKGDGPYEQYF
-	TRBV2	TRBJ2-1	-	TGTGCCAGCAGTCCCCGGGGAGCGGAGCTCTACAATGAGCAGTTCTTC	CASSPRGAELYNEQFF
TRBD1	TRBV19	TRBJ2-2	-	TGTGCCAGTAGGCGACAGGGTATGAACACCGGGGAGCTGTTTTTT	CASRRQGMNTGELFF
-	TRBV1	TRBJ2-6	-	TGCACCAGCAGTAGCACGGGTTTGTGCACAAAGCGGGCCAACGTCCTGACTTTC	CTSSSTGLCTKRANVLTF
-	TRBV6-1	TRBJ2-7	-	TGTGCCAGCAGTGAAGCTATGGGACAAACGGGCGAGCAGTACTTC	CASSEAMGQTGEQYF
TRBD1	TRBV30	TRBJ2-5	-	TGTGCCTGGAGTGAGGGACAGGGGGTACCACAAGAGACCCAGTACTTC	CAWSEGQGVPQETQYF
TRBD1	TRBV6-5	TRBJ1-2	-	TGTGCCAGCAGTCCGTCGACAGGGGTGGGCTATGGCTACACCTTC	CASSPSTGVGYGYTF
TRBD1	TRBV4-1	TRBJ2-5	once	TGCGCCAGCAGCCAAGGTCCCGACAGGGCATTTCAAGAGACCCAGTACTTC	CASSQGPDRAFQETQYF
-	TRBV11-2	TRBJ1-2	-	TGTGCCAGCAGCTTAGAGCAGAGGAGAGGCTATGGCTACACCTTC	CASSLEQRRGYGYTF
-	TRBV5-6	TRBJ2-2	few	TGTGCCAGCTTGCCACAGGGCCCTCCCGGGGAGCTGTTTTTT	CASLPQGPPGELFF
TRBD1	TRBV4-1	TRBJ1-1	-	TGCGCCAGCAGCCAAGAATTTGGAGGACAGGGCCGGTCCCAAGCTTTCTTT	CASSQEFGGQGRSQAFF
-	TRBV6-1	TRBJ1-2	few	TGTGCCAGCAGTGAAGTCGGCGCAAATGGCTACACCTTC	CASSEVGANGYTF
-	TRBV6-6	TRBJ1-5	-	TGTGCCAGCAACAGGGCAAGCAATCAGCCCCAGCATTTT	CASNRASNQPQHF
TRBD2	TRBV19	TRBJ2-7	few	TGTGCCAGTAGTAGGGCGGGGGCCTACGAGCAGTACTTC	CASSRAGAYEQYF